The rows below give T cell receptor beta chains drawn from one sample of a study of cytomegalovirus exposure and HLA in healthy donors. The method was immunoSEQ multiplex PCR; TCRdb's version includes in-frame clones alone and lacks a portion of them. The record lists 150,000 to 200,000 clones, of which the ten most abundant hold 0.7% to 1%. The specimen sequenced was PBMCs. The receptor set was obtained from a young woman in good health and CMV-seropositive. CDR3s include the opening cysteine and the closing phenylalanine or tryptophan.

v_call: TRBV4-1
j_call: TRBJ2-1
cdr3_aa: CASSQETSDEQFF

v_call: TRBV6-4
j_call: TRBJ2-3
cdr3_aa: CASSDSGTSGTDTQYF

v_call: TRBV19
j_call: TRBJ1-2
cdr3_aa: CASNRQGFNYGYTF

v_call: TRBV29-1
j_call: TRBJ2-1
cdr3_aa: CSVEGQGGTEQFF

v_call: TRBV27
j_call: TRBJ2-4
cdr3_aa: CASSSRGLNIQYF

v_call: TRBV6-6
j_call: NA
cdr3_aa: CASSYSLGASYEQYF

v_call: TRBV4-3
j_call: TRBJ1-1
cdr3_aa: CASSQAEGANTEAFF

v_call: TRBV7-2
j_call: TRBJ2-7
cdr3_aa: CASSLLAGAYEQYF

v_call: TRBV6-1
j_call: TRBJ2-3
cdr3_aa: CASTPPGATDTQYF

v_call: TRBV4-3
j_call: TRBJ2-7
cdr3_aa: CASSPFYRVEPYEQYF

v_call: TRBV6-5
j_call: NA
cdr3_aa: CASSFASGSSYEQYF

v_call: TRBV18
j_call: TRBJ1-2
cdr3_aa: CASSARGQGEGGYTF

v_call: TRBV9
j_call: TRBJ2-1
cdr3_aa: CASSVSGRIDEQFF

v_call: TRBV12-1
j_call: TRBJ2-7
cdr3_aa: CASSQRGRSYEQYF

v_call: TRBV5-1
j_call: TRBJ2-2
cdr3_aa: CASSSQRSGELFF

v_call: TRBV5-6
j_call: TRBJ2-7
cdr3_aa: CASSLGREFGYEQYF

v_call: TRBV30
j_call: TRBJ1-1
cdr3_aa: CAWTRQGSSMRVVLVSEAFF

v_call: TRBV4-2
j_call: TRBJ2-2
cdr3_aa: CASSQDGLAYTGELFF

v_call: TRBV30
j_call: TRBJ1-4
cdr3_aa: CAWSPPVGGEKLFF

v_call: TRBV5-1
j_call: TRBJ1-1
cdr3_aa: CASGTPGTDHTEAFF

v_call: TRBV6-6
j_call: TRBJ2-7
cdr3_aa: CASSYSGTRNSYEQYF